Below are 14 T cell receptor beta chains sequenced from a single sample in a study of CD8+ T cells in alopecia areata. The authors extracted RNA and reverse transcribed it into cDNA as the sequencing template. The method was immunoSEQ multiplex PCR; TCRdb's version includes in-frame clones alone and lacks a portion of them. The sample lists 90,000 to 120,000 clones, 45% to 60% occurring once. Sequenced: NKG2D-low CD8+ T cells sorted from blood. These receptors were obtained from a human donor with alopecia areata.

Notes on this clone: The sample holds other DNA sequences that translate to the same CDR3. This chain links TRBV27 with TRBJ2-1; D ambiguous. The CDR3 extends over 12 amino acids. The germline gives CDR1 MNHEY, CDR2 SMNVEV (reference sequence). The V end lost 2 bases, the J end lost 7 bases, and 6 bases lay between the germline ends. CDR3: CASSLIGNEQFF. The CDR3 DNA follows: TGTGCCAGCAGTTTAATTGGGAATGAGCAGTTCTTC.

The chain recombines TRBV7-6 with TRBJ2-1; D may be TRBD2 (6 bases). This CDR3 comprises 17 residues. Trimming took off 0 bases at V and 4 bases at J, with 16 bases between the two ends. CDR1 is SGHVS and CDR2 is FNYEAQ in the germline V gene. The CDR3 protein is CASSLAPTLRGYNEQFF. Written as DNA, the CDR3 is TGTGCCAGCAGCTTAGCGCCGACATTGCGGGGTTACAATGAGCAGTTCTTC.

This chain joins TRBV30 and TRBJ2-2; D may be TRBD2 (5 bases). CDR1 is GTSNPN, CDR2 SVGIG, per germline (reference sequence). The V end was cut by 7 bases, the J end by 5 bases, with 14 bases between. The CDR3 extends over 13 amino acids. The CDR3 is CASQWTATGELFF. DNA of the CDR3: TGTGCCTCCCAGTGGACTGCGACCGGGGAGCTGTTTTTT.

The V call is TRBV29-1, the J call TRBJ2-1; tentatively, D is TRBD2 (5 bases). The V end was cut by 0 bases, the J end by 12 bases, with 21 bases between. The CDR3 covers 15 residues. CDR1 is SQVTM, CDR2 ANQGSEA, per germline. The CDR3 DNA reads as TGCAGCGTTGAAGACGCCCGACTAACTGGGCTCGGGCAGTTCTTC. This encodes CSVEDARLTGLGQFF.

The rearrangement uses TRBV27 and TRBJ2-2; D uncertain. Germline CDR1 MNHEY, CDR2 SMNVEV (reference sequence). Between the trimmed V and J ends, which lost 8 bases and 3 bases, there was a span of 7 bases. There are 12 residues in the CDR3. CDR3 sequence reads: CASGLDTGELFF. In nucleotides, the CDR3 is TGTGCCAGCGGGCTTGACACCGGGGAGCTGTTTTTT.

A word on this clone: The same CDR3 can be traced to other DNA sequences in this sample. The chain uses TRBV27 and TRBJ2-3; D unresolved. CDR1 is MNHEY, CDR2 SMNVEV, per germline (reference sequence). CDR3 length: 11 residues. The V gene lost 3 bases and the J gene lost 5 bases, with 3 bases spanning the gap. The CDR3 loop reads CASSFLDTQYF. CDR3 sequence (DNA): TGTGCCAGCAGTTTCTTAGATACGCAGTATTTT.

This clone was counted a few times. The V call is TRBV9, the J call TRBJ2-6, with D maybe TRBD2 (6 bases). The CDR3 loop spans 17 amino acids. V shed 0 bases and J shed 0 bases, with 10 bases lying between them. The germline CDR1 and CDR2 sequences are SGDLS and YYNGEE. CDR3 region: CASSVGGGFSGANVLTF. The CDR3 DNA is TGTGCCAGCAGCGTAGGGGGAGGCTTCTCTGGGGCCAACGTCCTGACTTTC.

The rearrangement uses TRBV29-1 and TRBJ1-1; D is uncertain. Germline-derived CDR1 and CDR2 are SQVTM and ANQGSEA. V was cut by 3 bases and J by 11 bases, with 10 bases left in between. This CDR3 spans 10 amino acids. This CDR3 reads CSVELGGAFF. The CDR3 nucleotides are TGCAGCGTTGAGCTTGGTGGGGCTTTCTTT. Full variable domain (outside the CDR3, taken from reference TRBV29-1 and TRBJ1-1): SAVISQKPSRDICQRGTSLTIQCQVDSQVTMMFWYRQQPGQSLTLIATANQGSEATYESGFVIDKFPISRPNLTFSTLTVSNMSPEDSSIYLCSVELGGAFFGQGTRLTVV.

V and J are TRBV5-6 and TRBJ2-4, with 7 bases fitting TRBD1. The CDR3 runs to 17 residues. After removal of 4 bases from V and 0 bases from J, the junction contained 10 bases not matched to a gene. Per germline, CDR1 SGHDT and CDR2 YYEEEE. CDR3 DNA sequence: TGTGCCAGCAGCAAGGTCGGACAGGCCAAAGCCAAAAACATTCAGTACTTC. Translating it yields CASSKVGQAKAKNIQYF.

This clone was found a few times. The CDR3: CASTATGAGELFF. The CDR3 DNA sequence: TGTGCCAGTACGGCAACAGGGGCCGGGGAGCTGTTTTTT. This sequence joins TRBV19 and TRBJ2-2; 7 nucleotides line up with TRBD1. Germline V gene lookup returns CDR1 LNHDA and CDR2 SQIVND (reference sequence). This CDR3 is built from 13 residues. V lost 7 bases, J lost 6 bases, and 5 bases stayed unmatched.

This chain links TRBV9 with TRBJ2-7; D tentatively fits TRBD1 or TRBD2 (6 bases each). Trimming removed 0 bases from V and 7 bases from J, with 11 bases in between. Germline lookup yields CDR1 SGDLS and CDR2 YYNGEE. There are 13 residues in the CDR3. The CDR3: CASSVAEGGEQYF. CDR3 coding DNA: TGTGCCAGCAGCGTAGCTGAGGGGGGAGAGCAGTACTTC.

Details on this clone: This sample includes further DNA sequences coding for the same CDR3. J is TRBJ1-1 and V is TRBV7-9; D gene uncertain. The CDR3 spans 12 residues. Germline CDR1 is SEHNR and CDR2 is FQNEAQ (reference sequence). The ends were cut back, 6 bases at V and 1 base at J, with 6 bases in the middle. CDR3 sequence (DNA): TGTGCCAGCAGTTACGGGAACACTGAAGCTTTCTTT. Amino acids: CASSYGNTEAFF. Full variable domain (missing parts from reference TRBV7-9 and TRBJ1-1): DTGVSQNPRHKITKRGQNVTFRCDPISEHNRLYWYRQTLGQGPEFLTYFQNEAQLEKSRLLSDRFSAERPKGSFSTLEIQRTEQGDSAMYLCASSYGNTEAFFGQGTRLTVV.

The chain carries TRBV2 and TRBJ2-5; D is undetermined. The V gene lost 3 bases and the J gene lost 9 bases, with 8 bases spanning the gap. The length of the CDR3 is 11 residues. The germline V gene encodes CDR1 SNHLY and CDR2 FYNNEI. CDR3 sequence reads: CASSERGSQYF. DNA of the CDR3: TGTGCCAGCAGTGAGCGTGGATCCCAGTACTTC.

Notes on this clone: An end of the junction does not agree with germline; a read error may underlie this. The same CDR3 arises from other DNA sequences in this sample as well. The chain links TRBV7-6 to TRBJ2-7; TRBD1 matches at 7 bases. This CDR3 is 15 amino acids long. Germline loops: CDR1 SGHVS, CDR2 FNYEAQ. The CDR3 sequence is CASSLPGTDSYEQYF. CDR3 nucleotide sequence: TGTGCCAGCAGCTTGCCCGGGACAGACTCCTATGAGCAGTACTTC.